This TCR beta chain emerged from a study of technical replicates of blood from four donors. Measured with immunoSEQ multiplex PCR; TCRdb has only the in-frame clones, and not every one. The table has approximately 12,000 clones, 94% seen once. CDR3 length: 12 amino acids. Trimming cost V 7 bases and J 5 bases, with 12 bases left between them. Germline V CDR1 and CDR2: SQVTM, ANQGSEA. The specimen was PBMCs. This sequence was found in a human donor in good health. The chain carries TRBV29-1 and TRBJ1-5, with D perhaps TRBD1 (6 bases). The CDR3 sequence: CSARTDYQPQHF. Written as DNA, the CDR3 is TGCAGCGCCAGGACAGATTATCAGCCCCAGCATTTT.